The 9 T cell receptor beta chains presented below share a single source sample, sequenced in a study of cytomegalovirus exposure and HLA in healthy donors. Primers included in the PCR were 60 Vbeta and 13 Jbeta primers. This table comes from immunoSEQ multiplex PCR, and its TCRdb copy is limited to in-frame clones, with some not included. There are around 200,000 clones in the sample; roughly 68% occur only once, and about 2.5% lies in the top ten. The material sequenced was PBMCs. The receptors were sampled from a man aged 40-49 years in good health and CMV-seropositive.

With respect to this clone: The junction and the germline gene differ at one end; a read error may be behind it. This chain uses TRBV7-8 with TRBJ2-2; TRBD2 might be the D (6 bases). CDR3 length: 15 residues. Looked up from germline, CDR1 is SGHVS and CDR2 is FQNEAQ. The CDR3 DNA follows: TGTTCCAGCAGCTTCAGCCGGGGGTGGGGCGGGGAGCTGTTTTTT. Translating it yields CSSSFSRGWGGELFF.

This rearrangement joins TRBV13 to TRBJ1-4; TRBD1 matches at 7 bases. CDR3 length equals 15 residues. With V trimmed by 5 bases and J by 5 bases, 8 bases remained unmatched. Germline lookup yields CDR1 PRHDT and CDR2 FYEKMQ (reference sequence). This CDR3 is CASSPERGQNEKLFF. The CDR3 DNA sequence: TGTGCCAGCAGCCCTGAGAGGGGGCAGAATGAAAAACTGTTTTTT. Using reference TRBV13 and TRBJ1-4 for the parts outside the CDR3, the full variable domain is AAGVIQSPRHLIKEKRETATLKCYPIPRHDTVYWYQQGPGQDPQFLISFYEKMQSDKGSIPDRFSAQQFSDYHSELNMSSLELGDSALYFCASSPERGQNEKLFFGSGTQLSVL.

The CDR3 DNA is TGTGCCAGCAGCCCGAGGGAGACCCAGTACTTC. This translates into CASSPRETQYF. V is TRBV6-1 and J is TRBJ2-5; D unresolved. V lost 6 bases to trimming and J lost 5 bases, with 7 bases between them. This CDR3 is built from 11 residues. Germline V lookup: CDR1 MNHNS, CDR2 SASEGT.

The chain joins TRBV11-2 to TRBJ2-2; possibly TRBD1 for D (5 bases). Germline V CDR1 and CDR2: SGHAT, FQNNGV. V dropped 5 bases and J dropped 5 bases, with 12 bases sitting between them. The CDR3 runs to 14 residues. The CDR3 spells CASSAGRGTGELFF. CDR3 DNA: TGTGCCAGCAGCGCAGGAAGGGGAACCGGGGAGCTGTTTTTT.

The CDR3: CASSQGVVRQGGEQYF. The CDR3 DNA sequence: TGCGCCAGCAGCCAAGGGGTCGTAAGACAGGGAGGCGAGCAGTACTTC. The chain employs TRBV4-1 and TRBJ2-7; perhaps TRBD1 as D (7 bases). CDR1 is MGHRA, CDR2 YSYEKL, per germline. This CDR3 is 16 amino acids long. Trimming shortened V by 1 base and J by 6 bases, and 19 bases separated the two germline ends.

The chain links TRBV6-1 to TRBJ2-3; D ambiguous. CDR3 size: 14 residues. The ends were cut back, 2 bases at V and 4 bases at J, with 10 bases in the middle. Looked up from germline, CDR1 is MNHNS and CDR2 is SASEGT. The CDR3 reads CASSEHSIPDTQYF. CDR3 DNA: TGTGCCAGCAGTGAACACTCTATACCAGATACGCAGTATTTT.

This clone has a handful of counts. This chain links TRBV10-1 with TRBJ2-3, with TRBD1 identical over 9 bases. J gave up 4 bases and V 5 bases, and 4 bases lay outside the gene matches. The CDR3 has 14 amino acids. In germline, CDR1 is WNHNN, CDR2 SYGVQD (reference sequence). The CDR3: CASSRTGDADTQYF. CDR3 bases: TGCGCCAGCAGTAGGACAGGGGATGCAGATACGCAGTATTTT.

The V gene is TRBV5-6, the J gene TRBJ1-2; D possibly corresponds to TRBD1 (5 bases). V was cut by 4 bases and J by 0 bases, with 13 bases left in between. Germline V lookup: CDR1 SGHDT, CDR2 YYEEEE. CDR3 length equals 15 residues. Here the CDR3 reads CASSLGGISNYGYTF. The CDR3, as DNA: TGTGCCAGCAGCCTTGGGGGGATTTCTAACTATGGCTACACCTTC.

This clone appeared a few times. The V and J genes are TRBV7-8 and TRBJ2-1; 7 bases agree with TRBD1. CDR1 and CDR2 from the germline V gene are SGHVS and FQNEAQ. V dropped 5 bases and J dropped 2; count of bases not matched to a gene: 3. The CDR3 is 14 residues long. CDR3 sequence: CASSLDRAYNEQFF. The DNA of the CDR3 is TGTGCCAGCAGCCTCGACAGGGCCTACAATGAGCAGTTCTTC. The complete variable domain, with remaining parts taken from reference TRBV7-8 and TRBJ2-1, reads GAGVSQSPRYKVAKRGQDVALRCDPISGHVSLFWYQQALGQGPEFLTYFQNEAQLDKSGLPSDRFFAERPEGSVSTLKIQRTQQEDSAVYLCASSLDRAYNEQFFGPGTRLTVL.